This TCR beta chain was documented in a study of T and B cells in COVID-19 patients. Study-level background: Median age was approximately 33 years in the recovered cohort and around 64 years in the active-infection cohort. Of around 20 active-infection patients, 15 to 18 carried comorbidities linked to unfavorable COVID-19 outcome.

BIOMED2 TRB-A/B primer pools were used in multiplex TRB PCR. One entry per CDR3 protein results from TCRdb running MiXCR on the multiplex PCR reads. The sample consists of over 6,000 distinct CDR3 sequences, approximately 36% of them appearing once. Of note for this clonotype: What it binds is unknown.

The study's findings and limits: Clonality of TRB repertoires was high in active COVID-19; recovery brought above-healthy diversity and richness. Patients with COVID-19 reportedly showed strongly skewed T cell receptor beta variable and joining gene usage.

Germline values: CDR1 MNHEY, CDR2 SMNVEV (reference sequence). J lost 0 bases, V lost 1 base, and 3 bases had no gene match. This CDR3 is 15 amino acids long. Blood genomic DNA input for TRB amplification was roughly 250-550 ng. The sequenced sample was blood. The sequence came from a human donor with active COVID-19. The chain uses TRBV27 and TRBJ2-7; TRBD2 matches 7 bases. CDR3 residues: CASSLLASGSYEQYF. CDR3 in DNA: TGTGCCAGCAGTTTATTGGCTAGCGGCTCCTACGAGCAGTACTTC.